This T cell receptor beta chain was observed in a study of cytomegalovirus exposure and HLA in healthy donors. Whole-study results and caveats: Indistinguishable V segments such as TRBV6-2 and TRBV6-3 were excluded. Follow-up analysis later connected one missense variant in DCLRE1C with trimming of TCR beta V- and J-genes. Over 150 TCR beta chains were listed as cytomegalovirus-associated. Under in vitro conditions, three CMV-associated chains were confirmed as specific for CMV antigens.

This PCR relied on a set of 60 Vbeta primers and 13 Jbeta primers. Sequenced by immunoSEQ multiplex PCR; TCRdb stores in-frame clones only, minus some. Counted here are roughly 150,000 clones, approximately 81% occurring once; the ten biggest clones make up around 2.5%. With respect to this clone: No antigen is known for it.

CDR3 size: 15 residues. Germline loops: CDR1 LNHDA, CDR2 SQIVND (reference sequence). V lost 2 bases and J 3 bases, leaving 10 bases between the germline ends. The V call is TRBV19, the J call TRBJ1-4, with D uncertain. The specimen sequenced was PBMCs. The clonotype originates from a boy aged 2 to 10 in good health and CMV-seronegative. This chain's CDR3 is CASSIMAAPNEKLFF. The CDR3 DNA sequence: TGTGCCAGTAGTATAATGGCAGCGCCTAATGAAAAACTGTTTTTT.